This TCR beta chain comes out of a study of blood T cells in healthy people across ages. V lost 3 bases and J lost 7; bases outside the gene matches: 7. CDR1 and CDR2 (germline): KGHDR, SFDVKD. The CDR3 spans 15 residues. A sample-barcoded 5' primer and a J-beta primer mix were used in a second PCR of roughly 6 to 11 cycles. TCRdb re-derived calls from the 5' RACE reads in MiXCR, one entry per CDR3 protein. This table holds roughly 900,000 distinct CDR3 sequences, roughly 48% found once. The sequencing input was blood. This TCR was sampled from a man between 25 and 39 years old in good health. This chain links TRBV24-1 with TRBJ2-7; TRBD1 matches at 11 bases. CDR3 sequence: CATSDPGQGDNEQYF. Here the CDR3 DNA reads TGTGCCACCAGTGATCCGGGACAGGGGGACAATGAGCAGTACTTC.